The present T cell receptor (beta chain) was sequenced within a study of beta chain features in type 1 diabetes (dated by TCRdb to the late 2010s). For the study in its entirety: Mean age, gender distribution, total cell number and subset yield were not different between patients and healthy donors. The study compared TCRB repertoires of sorted circulating CD4+ T cell subsets between recently diagnosed type 1 diabetes patients and matched healthy donors. A total of some 110 million sorted cells were examined across all samples, and a strong correlation was observed between cell number per subset and RNA yield. Whereas all 30 or so donors provided naive and central memory subsets, regulatory and stem cell-like memory subsets were isolated from just 8 patients and roughly 8 healthy donors.

The High Capacity cDNA Reverse Transcription Kit was used to reverse transcribe all of the isolated RNA, meaning that expressed TCRB transcripts were what got sequenced. Naive, central memory and regulatory T cell samples underwent deep immunoSEQ sequencing, averaging around 4 million total reads per sample. After sorted cells were lysed in RLT buffer, RNA was extracted with DNase-treated RNeasy Micro or Mini kits, with the choice depending on cell number. Each cell subset was processed on its own to prevent cross-contamination, while patient and healthy donor samples were processed together. Using the immunoSEQ multiplex PCR, TCRB sequences were amplified from cDNA into 87-bp fragments spanning the CDR3 region. Sequencing of the amplicons was done on the Illumina HiSeq platform. The original pipeline was this. PCR bias was corrected computationally using synthetic template baselines, and reads within Hamming distance 2 were collapsed, with unmergeable singletons discarded. Reads were aligned to IMGT to assign V, D and J genes, CDR3 length, and insertions or deletions at six rearrangement sites. Within each subset, clonotype counts were normalized to sorted cell number, after which true diversity and Gini coefficients were computed with the tcR R package. The overlap coefficient, calculated on TCRB nucleotide sequences, was used to measure repertoire sharing. Out-of-frame TCRB sequences from naive cells were analyzed to stand in for the pre-selection repertoire. As stored in TCRdb, this immuneACCESS dataset retains in-frame rearrangements with V and J assigned. A fraction of the clones does not appear; measured against another copy, unresolved V genes explain less than half of the discrepancy, and the remainder lacks a known reason. Clone size and the V and J calls come from that table; the DNA yielded D and trimming. The sample data list a few hundred thousand clones, and around 12% of these were observed just once. The biggest ten clones account for roughly 0.017% of the sample.

Overall study outcomes, separate from this receptor: Patients with type 1 diabetes made fewer insertions and deleted more nucleotides at VDJ recombination sites, implying thymic rearrangement abnormalities. Because small numbers of individuals were included in the HLA sub-analyses, any influence of HLA type on TCRB rearrangement was left unresolved. Naive, central memory and regulatory TCRB repertoires appeared to be more similar among patients than among healthy donors. PCR might favor shorter templates, but patient and control samples were amplified and corrected together, so any skew would affect both groups equally. In all four CD4+ subsets, TCRB CDR3 length was moderately but significantly shorter in type 1 diabetes patients. Because cDNA was sequenced instead of genomic DNA, highly expressing activated cells could be over-represented, though the groups showed no difference in activation or CD3 levels.

Each donor gave one peripheral blood draw, about 110 mL on average, collected into heparinised tubes. A BD FACSAria II and a panel including CD45RO, CCR7, CD25, CD127, CD95 and CD27 were used to sort naive, central memory, regulatory and stem cell-like memory CD4+ T cells. All sorted populations exceeded 98% purity. Right away, PBMCs were isolated by Lymphoprep density gradient centrifugation and were stained directly, with no culture step. So that batch effects would be minimized, each experiment stained and sorted samples in pairs, pairing one healthy donor with one patient. Relative to germline, V is 2 bases shorter and J is 2 bases shorter, with 9 bases between their ends. There are 14 amino acids in the CDR3, from cysteine to phenylalanine inclusive. Solely the CDR3 DNA is kept, with 42 bases framed from the first base. According to the germline V gene, CDR1 reads SGHRS and CDR2 reads YFSETQ.

Points on this clone: There is no known antigen for this receptor. Base-call qualities are not available, and no considerably larger clone is one nucleotide away.

The receptor comes from a man aged 18 to 35 in good health. The specimen was naive CD4+ T cells from blood. Per the publication, the cell subset or site label means: true naive CD4+ T cells. The chain links TRBV5-1 with TRBJ2-3; no confident D gene assignment can be made. The DNA reads TGCGCCAGCAGCTTTACAGACCTCACAGATACGCAGTATTTT. This is translated as CASSFTDLTDTQYF.